The next 30 T cell receptor beta chains were all read from a single sample in a study of pediatric ulcerative colitis. During colonoscopy, one to two rectal pinch biopsies were collected. The method was immunoSEQ multiplex PCR; TCRdb's version includes in-frame clones alone and lacks a portion of them. The table includes about 16,000 clones, 60% to 80% detected once. The sequenced material came from gut tissue. These receptors all come from a boy between 10 and 17 years old who was a control in a study of pediatric ulcerative colitis.

V and J are TRBV27 and TRBJ2-3; a weak D match, TRBD2 (6 bases). Germline V gene data show CDR1 as MNHEY and CDR2 as SMNVEV (reference sequence). Trimming pared 5 bases from V and 3 bases from J, leaving 18 bases between. The CDR3 is 16 residues long. CDR3 in amino acids: CASSAREVFRTDTQYF. CDR3 bases: TGTGCCAGCAGTGCCAGGGAGGTCTTTAGGACAGATACGCAGTATTTT.

CDR3 nucleotides: TGTGCCACCAGCAGAGATCGGGCAGTGATTAATGAAAAACTGTTTTTT. Protein sequence: CATSRDRAVINEKLFF. V is TRBV15 and J is TRBJ1-4; D is ambiguous. Germline CDR1 LNHNV, CDR2 YYDKDF (reference sequence). V was cut by 0 bases and J by 4 bases, with 12 bases left in between. The CDR3 has 16 amino acids.

The chain joins TRBV11-1 to TRBJ2-6, with D unresolved. CDR3 length equals 16 residues. In germline, CDR1 is SGHAT, CDR2 FQDESV (reference sequence). The V and J ends lost 0 bases and 2 bases respectively, with 8 bases between them. The CDR3 region has the DNA TGTGCCAGCAGCTTAGCCAACTATCCTGGGGCCAACGTCCTGACTTTC. It encodes CASSLANYPGANVLTF.

The gene calls are TRBV5-4 and TRBJ1-2; D is undetermined. Germline values: CDR1 SGHNT, CDR2 YYREEE (reference sequence). The V end was cut by 2 bases, the J end by 2 bases, with 16 bases between. This CDR3 is 16 amino acids long. This CDR3 is CASSFLTQRVNYGYTF. In nucleotides, the CDR3 is TGTGCCAGCAGCTTCCTAACTCAGAGGGTCAACTATGGCTACACCTTC.

V gene TRBV20-1 combines with J gene TRBJ1-1; D unresolved. Trimming removed 5 bases at V and 3 bases at J, with 7 bases between. The CDR3 runs to 11 residues. Germline CDR1 and CDR2: DFQATT and SNEGSKA (reference sequence). The CDR3 region has the DNA TGCAGTGCTCCAAAGGACACTGAAGCTTTCTTT. Amino acids: CSAPKDTEAFF.

The CDR3 is CASSEDGGRPHEQFF. The DNA of the CDR3 is TGTGCCAGCAGTGAAGATGGCGGGAGGCCCCATGAGCAGTTCTTC. The rearrangement links TRBV2 to TRBJ2-1, with 8 bases aligning to TRBD2. The CDR3 has 15 amino acids. The V gene end was trimmed by 1 base and the J gene end by 8 bases; junction bases not matched to a gene: 7. CDR1 is SNHLY, CDR2 FYNNEI, per germline.

The V gene is TRBV25-1, the J gene TRBJ2-7; possibly TRBD1 for D (6 bases). The CDR3 spans 15 residues. V was trimmed by 6 bases and J by 2 bases, leaving 17 bases between them. CDR1 MGHDK and CDR2 SYGVNS come from the germline V gene. The CDR3 reads CASSHGQLSPYEQYF. The CDR3 DNA reads as TGTGCCAGCAGCCACGGACAGTTATCTCCCTACGAGCAGTACTTC.

The chain links TRBV6-1 to TRBJ2-7, with TRBD2 identical over 10 bases. CDR3 length: 15 residues. Germline assignment: CDR1 MNHNS and CDR2 SASEGT. Trimming took 7 bases from V and 0 from J; bases not matched to a gene: 6. The DNA of the CDR3 is TGTGCCAGCATGAGACTAGCGGGCGACTCCTACGAGCAGTACTTC. It is translated as CASMRLAGDSYEQYF.

The rearrangement uses TRBV5-6 and TRBJ2-5; D not certain. Germline V gene sequence: CDR1 SGHDT, CDR2 YYEEEE. The CDR3 runs to 19 residues. V was pared by 4 bases and J by 0 bases, with 25 bases between. CDR3 nucleotide sequence: TGTGCCAGCAGCCTGGGTGGGTGCCGAGTAGATAGGTACCAAGAGACCCAGTACTTC. Protein product: CASSLGGCRVDRYQETQYF.

The rearrangement uses TRBV6-5 and TRBJ1-5; 7 bases map to TRBD1. V dropped 6 bases and J dropped 4; count of bases not matched to a gene: 6. Germline assignment: CDR1 MNHEY and CDR2 SVGAGI. CDR3 length: 14 residues. The CDR3 region is CASRETGENQPQHF. The CDR3 DNA sequence: TGTGCCAGCAGAGAAACAGGGGAGAATCAGCCCCAGCATTTT.

V gene TRBV7-6 combines with J gene TRBJ2-6; D is undetermined. CDR1 and CDR2 (germline): SGHVS, FNYEAQ. Trimming stripped 5 bases from V and 2 bases from J, with 10 bases between. This CDR3 has 15 residues. CDR3 DNA sequence: TGTGCCAGCAGCCCCGCCCTAACTGGGGCCAACGTCCTGACTTTC. It translates to CASSPALTGANVLTF. Drawing the rest from reference TRBV7-6 and TRBJ2-6, the complete variable domain is GAGVSQSPRYKVTKRGQDVALRCDPISGHVSLYWYRQALGQGPEFLTYFNYEAQQDKSGLPNDRFSAERPEGSISTLTIQRTEQRDSAMYRCASSPALTGANVLTFGAGSRLTVL.

This clone has only a few counts. The chain joins TRBV7-8 to TRBJ2-7; D unresolved. The V end was cut by 5 bases, the J end by 2 bases, with 13 bases between. The CDR3 extends over 14 amino acids. Looked up from germline, CDR1 is SGHVS and CDR2 is FQNEAQ. In DNA, the CDR3 is TGTGCCAGCAGCGTATTTGCGGTCCCCTACGAGCAGTACTTC. Residues: CASSVFAVPYEQYF.

As DNA, the CDR3 is TGTGCCAGCAGCTTAGGACGGTACAATGAGCAGTTCTTC. Translation: CASSLGRYNEQFF. The gene calls are TRBV7-9 and TRBJ2-1; no clear D. This CDR3 spans 13 amino acids. The germline V gene encodes CDR1 SEHNR and CDR2 FQNEAQ (reference sequence). The V and J ends lost 1 base and 4 bases respectively, with 5 bases between them. Full variable domain (outside the CDR3, taken from reference TRBV7-9 and TRBJ2-1): DTGVSQNPRHKITKRGQNVTFRCDPISEHNRLYWYRQTLGQGPEFLTYFQNEAQLEKSRLLSDRFSAERPKGSFSTLEIQRTEQGDSAMYLCASSLGRYNEQFFGPGTRLTVL.

This clone was observed a handful of times. The chain joins TRBV5-6 to TRBJ1-1; 8 bases agree with TRBD1. Germline lookup yields CDR1 SGHDT and CDR2 YYEEEE. The CDR3 spans 15 residues. The junction had 8 bases not matched to a gene; V was cut back by 4 bases and J by 3 bases. CDR3 bases: TGTGCCAGCAGCCTTCTAAAGACAGGGGACACTGAAGCTTTCTTT. Protein: CASSLLKTGDTEAFF.

This chain joins TRBV27 and TRBJ1-1; D remains ambiguous. The CDR3 loop spans 13 amino acids. Germline lookup yields CDR1 MNHEY and CDR2 SMNVEV (reference sequence). V was clipped by 2 bases and J by 2 bases, with 6 bases between them. CDR3 bases: TGTGCCAGCAGTTTAAGAGGAAACACTGAAGCTTTCTTT. This sequence encodes CASSLRGNTEAFF.

This clone was observed a handful of times. The chain combines TRBV11-2 with TRBJ1-1; possible D gene TRBD1, 5 bases. Deletions cut 0 bases from V and 0 bases from J, with 14 bases between. This CDR3 contains 17 residues. Germline CDR1 is SGHAT and CDR2 is FQNNGV. The CDR3 coding sequence is TGTGCCAGCAGCTTAGATTCCCTACAGGCCTTGAACACTGAAGCTTTCTTT. Amino acids: CASSLDSLQALNTEAFF.

The chain joins TRBV6-5 to TRBJ1-5, with a weak D call TRBD1 (5 bases). The CDR3 spans 14 residues. Germline V gene data show CDR1 as MNHEY and CDR2 as SVGAGI. Trimming left V 0 bases short and J 9 bases short, with 12 bases between. The CDR3 protein is CASSYSLGQGPQHF. CDR3 nucleotides: TGTGCCAGCAGTTACTCTCTTGGGCAGGGGCCCCAGCATTTT.

A single count supports this clone. The chain recombines TRBV7-3 with TRBJ2-1; D perhaps matches TRBD2 (6 bases). V lost 0 bases to trimming and J lost 7 bases, with 19 bases between them. The CDR3 runs to 17 residues. Per the germline V gene, CDR1 is SGHTA and CDR2 is FQGTGA. In DNA, the CDR3 is TGTGCCAGCAGCTTAACGGGTAGCGGCATCCAAGGAAATGAGCAGTTCTTC. It specifies CASSLTGSGIQGNEQFF.

The V and J genes are TRBV7-2 and TRBJ2-7; D may be TRBD1 or TRBD2 (6 bases each). The CDR3 is 15 residues long. Trimming took off 3 bases at V and 2 bases at J, with 14 bases between the two ends. CDR1 is SGHTA, CDR2 FQGNSA, per germline. The CDR3 region is CASSLRDTAPYEQYF. The CDR3 DNA is TGTGCCAGCAGCTTGCGGGACACCGCACCCTACGAGCAGTACTTC.

This clone was observed a single time. The V and J genes are TRBV18 and TRBJ1-2; D ambiguous. The germline V gene has CDR1 KGHSH and CDR2 LQKENI. The CDR3 is 13 amino acids. The V end was cut by 2 bases, the J end by 4 bases, with 8 bases between. CDR3 sequence reads: CASSPLPGYGYTF. DNA for the CDR3: TGTGCCAGCTCACCATTACCAGGCTATGGCTACACCTTC.

CDR3 DNA: TGCGCCAGCAGCAGGACCGGGACTAGCCTCTCTGACGAGTACTTC. It encodes CASSRTGTSLSDEYF. This chain connects TRBV5-1 to TRBJ2-7; TRBD2 agrees at 9 bases. The CDR3 totals 15 residues. With 4 bases clipped from V and 11 bases from J, the junction kept 16 bases outside the gene matches. Germline V gene data show CDR1 as SGHRS and CDR2 as YFSETQ.

The V gene is TRBV25-1, the J gene TRBJ1-2; no reliable D call. The ends were cut back, 1 base at V and 4 bases at J, with 16 bases in the middle. Germline V lookup: CDR1 MGHDK, CDR2 SYGVNS. This CDR3 has 16 amino acids. The DNA for the CDR3 is TGTGCCAGCAGTGAATCGCCGTACGGACTGGGCTATGGCTACACCTTC. Amino acids: CASSESPYGLGYGYTF.

V and J are TRBV4-1 and TRBJ2-5; no reliable D call. The germline V and J ends were trimmed by 4 bases and 4 bases, with 16 bases remaining between them. CDR1 and CDR2 (germline): MGHRA, YSYEKL. CDR3 length: 15 amino acids. The CDR3 is CASSPPGRTAETQYF. In nucleotides, the CDR3 is TGCGCCAGCAGCCCCCCCGGCAGAACGGCAGAGACCCAGTACTTC.

V gene TRBV9 combines with J gene TRBJ2-4; TRBD1 aligns across 9 bases. The CDR3 extends over 16 amino acids. Looked up from germline, CDR1 is SGDLS and CDR2 is YYNGEE. J lost 1 base, V lost 4 bases, and 6 bases had no gene match. As DNA, the CDR3 is TGTGCCAGCAGCACCGGGACAGGGATCGCCAAAAACATTCAGTACTTC. It yields the protein CASSTGTGIAKNIQYF.

This rearrangement joins TRBV18 to TRBJ1-1; 12 nucleotides align to TRBD1. Germline V gene sequence: CDR1 KGHSH, CDR2 LQKENI. This CDR3 is 18 amino acids long. V lost 6 bases to trimming and J lost 3 bases; unmatched junction nucleotides: 14. The chain's CDR3 is CASSPNPGTGGMDTEAFF. CDR3 DNA: TGTGCCAGCTCGCCGAACCCCGGGACAGGGGGCATGGACACTGAAGCTTTCTTT.

The rearrangement joins TRBV19 to TRBJ1-5; the match to TRBD1 covers 8 bases. Trimming cost V 3 bases and J 0 bases; bases outside gene matches: 13. The CDR3 has 19 residues. Germline V gene lookup returns CDR1 LNHDA and CDR2 SQIVND (reference sequence). The CDR3 sequence: CASSMNRQGYFDSNQPQHF. The CDR3 nucleotides read TGTGCCAGTAGTATGAATCGACAGGGGTATTTTGATAGCAATCAGCCCCAGCATTTT. The full variable domain, in which reference TRBV19 and TRBJ1-5 provide the parts outside the CDR3, is DGGITQSPKYLFRKEGQNVTLSCEQNLNHDAMYWYRQDPGQGLRLIYYSQIVNDFQKGDIAEGYSVSREKKESFPLTVTSAQKNPTAFYLCASSMNRQGYFDSNQPQHFGDGTRLSIL.

The CDR3 loop is CASSLLGQGRQFF. The CDR3 DNA sequence: TGTGCCAGCAGTTTATTGGGACAGGGCCGGCAGTTCTTC. The chain uses TRBV27 and TRBJ2-1, with 9 positions matching TRBD1. The CDR3 length is 13 residues. V was pared by 1 base and J by 12 bases, with 4 bases of the junction left unmatched. Germline CDR1 MNHEY, CDR2 SMNVEV (reference sequence).

This chain uses TRBV11-1 with TRBJ1-1; 10 bases are a match to TRBD1. V shed 7 bases and J 11 bases; nucleotides not matched to a gene: 13. This CDR3 is 14 amino acids long. CDR1 is SGHAT, CDR2 FQDESV, per germline (reference sequence). The CDR3 bases are TGTGCCAGCAACCCGGGACAGGGGTACACGGACGCTTTCTTT. This gives the protein CASNPGQGYTDAFF.

A few counts support this clone. Other DNA sequences in the sample encode the same CDR3. This rearrangement joins TRBV5-1 to TRBJ1-1; D may be TRBD1 (5 bases). The CDR3 covers 13 residues. Germline V lookup: CDR1 SGHRS, CDR2 YFSETQ. V was pared by 2 bases and J by 2 bases, with 7 bases between. The CDR3 nucleotides read TGCGCCAGCAGCTTACAGGATAACACTGAAGCTTTCTTT. It codes for CASSLQDNTEAFF.

The CDR3, as DNA: TGTGCCATCAGTGAGGGCAGATCCTACGAGCAGTACTTC. This codes for CAISEGRSYEQYF. The chain recombines TRBV10-3 with TRBJ2-7; D is uncertain. Trimming removed 2 bases from V and 1 base from J, with 6 bases in between. The germline gives CDR1 ENHRY, CDR2 SYGVKD. This CDR3 is 13 amino acids long.